Following are 5 T cell receptor beta chains from one sample sequenced in a study of regulatory T cells in long-lasting Graves disease. As for time point: newly diagnosed GD, antithyroid drugs for less than 3 months. With RNA extracted from PBMCs as input, the TCR library was made. In building TCR beta libraries, iRepertoire HTBI primers were used together with Arm-PCR of CDR3 regions. TCRdb reanalysed the multiplex PCR reads using MiXCR and keeps one entry per CDR3 protein. The repertoire has a few hundred thousand distinct CDR3 sequences, 16% of them found once; the top ten carry 25% to 30%. These data are also associated with another study on T cells in Graves' hyperthyroidism and ophthalmopathy.

Source: peripheral blood mononuclear cells (PBMCs), taken at new diagnosis, from a patient treated with antithyroid drugs. The receptor set was obtained from a man aged 40-55 years with Graves disease.

This clonotype was counted only a few times. A junction end diverges from the germline sequence, so it may reflect a read error. The chain carries TRBV7-3 and TRBJ2-7; 9 nucleotides align to TRBD1. Germline lookup yields CDR1 SGHTA and CDR2 FQGTGA. This CDR3 spans 14 amino acids. CDR3 nucleotides: TGTGCCAGCAGCCTAACAGGGGGCAGCGACGAGCAGTACTTC. Its translation is CASSLTGGSDEQYF.

The chain employs TRBV15 and TRBJ2-3; D not certain. This CDR3 region has 16 residues. The V gene lost 3 bases and the J gene lost 2 bases, with 15 bases spanning the gap. Looked up from germline, CDR1 is LNHNV and CDR2 is YYDKDF (reference sequence). The CDR3 region has the DNA TGTGCCACCAGCAGCCTCGGACGGGCAGCCACAGATACGCAGTATTTT. This translates into CATSSLGRAATDTQYF.

This clonotype was seen more than once but under ten times. The rearrangement links TRBV29-1 to TRBJ1-1, with D unclear. The CDR3 is 11 residues long. The germline gives CDR1 SQVTM, CDR2 ANQGSEA. V lost 0 bases, J lost 8 bases, and 7 bases lay in between. The CDR3 here is CSVEDWREAFF. For the CDR3, the DNA is TGCAGCGTTGAAGATTGGAGAGAAGCTTTCTTT.

The table lists this clonotype with a few counts. This sequence may be a read error, since a much larger clone differs from it by one base. The chain is built from TRBV28 and TRBJ2-7; TRBD1 matches 7 bases. This CDR3 contains 14 residues. V lost 4 bases to trimming and J lost 9 bases; unmatched junction nucleotides: 12. CDR1 is MDHEN and CDR2 is SYDVKM in the germline V gene. This CDR3 is CASSYRDRALGQYF. CDR3 nucleotides: TGTGCCAGCAGTTACCGGGACAGAGCGCTTGGGCAGTACTTC.

This sequence joins TRBV5-4 and TRBJ2-1; TRBD1 is a possible D gene (5 bases). The DNA end is more similar to TRBJ2-5, so the J call may be wrong. The V gene's germline CDR1 is SGHNT and CDR2 YYREEE (reference sequence). There are 14 residues in the CDR3. This CDR3 reads CASSDSLTGETQYF. DNA for the CDR3: TGTGCCAGCAGCGACAGCCTGACTGGTGAGACCCAGTACTTC.